The T cell receptor (beta chain) described here comes from a study of T cells in Graves' hyperthyroidism and ophthalmopathy. Study results and caveats: The majority of expanded thyroid clonotypes above 0.001 also appeared in blood. Stable hyperthyroidism was separated from ophthalmopathy by a model based on 13 V-J features.

Remarks on this clonotype: The antigen remains unidentified.

There were TCR beta CDR3 regions amplified from RNA transcripts. The primer set for the first-round RT-PCR of the TCR CDR3 was HTBI. TCRdb independently ran MiXCR on the multiplex PCR reads; one entry per CDR3 protein. The table has 300,000 to 450,000 distinct CDR3 sequences, around 14% seen once. This TCR came from a woman between 18 and 30 years old with Graves' hyperthyroidism that later progressed to Graves' ophthalmopathy. The sample was blood.

CDR3 residues: CATSREPSYEQYF. The CDR3 bases are TGTGCCACCAGCAGAGAACCATCCTACGAGCAGTACTTC. The chain carries TRBV15 and TRBJ2-7, with D uncertain. The CDR3 runs 13 residues. Germline CDR1 reads LNHNV; CDR2 reads YYDKDF (reference sequence). Trimming took off 0 bases at V and 1 base at J, with 4 bases between the two ends.